This T cell receptor (beta chain) was identified during a study of metastatic and nonmetastatic thyroid tumors. Many counts were recorded for this clone. In germline, CDR1 is SGHRS, CDR2 YFSETQ. The CDR3 consists of 15 residues. The V segment lost 4 bases and the J segment 5 bases; nucleotides outside the gene matches: 9. Thyroid surgery was preceded by no treatment in any patient. MiXCR reprocessed the PCR reads for TCRdb. Of roughly 33,000 clones in the sample, 17% were seen once. The sequence derives from a female donor with papillary thyroid cancer or a benign thyroid nodule (not recorded which). Some clones in this sample may be carry-over from other donors' samples. The sample taken for sequencing was blood. The V gene is TRBV5-1, the J gene TRBJ1-1; TRBD1 agrees at 9 bases. CDR3 sequence: CASSPLQGARTEAFF. The CDR3 coding sequence is TGCGCCAGCAGCCCCTTACAGGGGGCGCGGACTGAAGCTTTCTTT.